This T cell receptor beta chain was sequenced for a study of blood T cells in healthy people across ages (dated by TCRdb to 2014 to 2015). For the wider study: Template switching captured roughly one uniquely barcoded TCR beta cDNA molecule per two T cells in model experiments. For two donors (one aged 18 to 30 and one aged 80 or older), the study analyzed two additional independent replicas of 1 million unique cDNA reads from the same blood draw. To avoid experimental bias, donors of different ages were distributed randomly across sequencing lanes. To track age-related changes in TCR beta repertoire diversity, the study relied on deep sequencing normalized with unique cDNA molecular identifiers. The donors were divided into four age groups: young (average roughly 15 years), middle-aged (approximately 41), aged (around 67) and long-lived (about 84).

The 35 to 40 donors, aged about 6 to 95 years, were systemically healthy Caucasian individuals from Russia. Each donor gave about 9.7 milliliters of peripheral blood, drawn into EDTA-treated Vacutainer tubes. PBMCs were isolated by Ficoll-Paque density-gradient centrifugation, with at least 7 million obtained per sample. Total RNA was extracted from PBMCs with Trizol reagent, with at least 5 micrograms obtained per sample. For every donor, an aliquot of PBMCs went through flow cytometry to measure the percentages of naive CD45RAhigh/CD27high T cells. The method behind the library was 5' RACE. Sequencing relied on an Illumina HiSeq 2500. A second PCR of roughly 7 to 11 cycles was performed with a sample-barcoded 5' primer and a J-beta primer mix. A template-switch 5' adaptor carrying 12 random nucleotides introduced a unique molecular identifier onto each TCR beta cDNA molecule. Each sample yielded at least 2.5 million CDR3-containing paired-end reads. All of the RNA was converted into first-strand cDNA using the Mint cDNA synthesis kit, with a TRBC-specific oligonucleotide serving as the primer. All cDNA was treated with uracil-DNA glycosylase and then went through a first 18-cycle PCR with the universal primers M1SS and BC2_uni_R. The authors' analysis ran thus. For normalization, 1 million high-quality reads, each with a distinct molecular identifier, were randomly selected from each sample. Instead of being binned into consensus sequences, reads that shared molecular identifiers were thrown out. MiTCR, with a Q25 quality threshold and the strictest error-elimination algorithm, was used for CDR3 identification, clonotype clustering and error correction. A nonparametric unseen species model using Euler transformation provided a lower-bound estimate of total TCR beta diversity. TCRdb cleaned the public reads at Q25 with fastp, built clones with MiXCR and kept in-frame beta chains. Every entry covers one CDR3 protein and lists the most common genes and DNA from its rows. The V and J calls come from TCRdb's annotation, not from the publication. The sample data list roughly 2 million distinct CDR3 sequences, and roughly 49% of these were observed just once. The ten largest clones capture approximately 2% of the sample.

The investigation overall reported the following: Observed TCR beta diversity per million T cells fell roughly linearly with age, and a significant reduction was already apparent by age approximately 40. Total diversity estimates from one million sequenced T cells were considered lower bounds and underestimates. Conclusive comparison of naive and antigen-experienced compartments was prevented by the profiling of bulk unsorted PBMCs. Compared with the aged group, more naive CD4+ T cells, fewer expanded clones and increased TCR diversity were shown by the long-lived group, suggesting age selection. The CMV infection status of donors was not known, potentially confounding age-related changes in expanded clonotypes. There was a strong correlation between observed TCR beta diversity and the percentage of naive T cells measured by flow cytometry.

The CDR3 runs 16 residues from the cysteine to the phenylalanine. The DNA shown is the 48-base CDR3, in frame from base 1. Trimming removed 4 bases from V and 7 bases from J; the gene matches leave 7 bases unexplained. This clonotype appeared a few times. Its recognized antigen is unknown. Within one base of it there is no much larger clone, and no base qualities were kept. Specimen: blood. The TCR sequence derives from a woman aged 40 to 50 in good health. The sequence joins TRBV12-3 or TRBV12-4 to TRBJ2-1; 13 of the junction bases match TRBD2. The nucleotides are TGTGCCAGCAGTTCCACGGGACTAGCGGGACCGAATGAGCAGTTCTTC. Its protein reads: CASSSTGLAGPNEQFF.